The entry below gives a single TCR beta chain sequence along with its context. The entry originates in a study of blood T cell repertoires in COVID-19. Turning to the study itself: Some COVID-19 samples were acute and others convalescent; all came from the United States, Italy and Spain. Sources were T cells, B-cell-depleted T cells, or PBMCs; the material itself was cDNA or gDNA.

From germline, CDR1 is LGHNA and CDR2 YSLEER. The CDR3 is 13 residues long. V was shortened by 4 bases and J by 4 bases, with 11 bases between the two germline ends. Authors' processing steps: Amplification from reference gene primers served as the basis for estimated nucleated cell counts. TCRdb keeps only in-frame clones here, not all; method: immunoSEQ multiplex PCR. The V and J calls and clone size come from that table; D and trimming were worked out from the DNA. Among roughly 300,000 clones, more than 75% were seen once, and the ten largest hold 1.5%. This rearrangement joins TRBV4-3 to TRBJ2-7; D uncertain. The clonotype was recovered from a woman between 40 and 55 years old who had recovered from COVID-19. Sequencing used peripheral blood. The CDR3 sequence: CASSRDRRYEQYF. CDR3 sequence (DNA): TGCGCCAGCAGCCGAGATCGGAGATACGAGCAGTACTTC.